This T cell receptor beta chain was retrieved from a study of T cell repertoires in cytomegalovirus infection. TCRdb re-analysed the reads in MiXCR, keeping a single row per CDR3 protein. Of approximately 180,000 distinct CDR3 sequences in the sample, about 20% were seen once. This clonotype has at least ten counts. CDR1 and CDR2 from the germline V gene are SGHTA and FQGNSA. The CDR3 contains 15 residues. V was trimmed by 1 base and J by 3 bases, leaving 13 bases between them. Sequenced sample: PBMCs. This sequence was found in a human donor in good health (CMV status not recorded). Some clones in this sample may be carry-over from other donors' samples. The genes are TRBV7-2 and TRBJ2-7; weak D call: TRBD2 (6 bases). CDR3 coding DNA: TGTGCCAGCAGCTTAGGCCGGGACTGGCACTACGAGCAGTACTTC. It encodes CASSLGRDWHYEQYF.